This T cell receptor (beta chain) originates from a study of cytomegalovirus exposure and HLA in healthy donors. About the study: HLA-typed donors were the source of around 87 million unique TCRs, which an early data release held. Whole-study findings and limits: Relative to equally common others, HLA-associated TCR beta chains showed greater clonal expansion in a later analysis. TCR beta V segments were, for the most part, productive about 87% or about 30% of the time in an earlier analysis.

The germline gives CDR1 MNHEY, CDR2 SMNVEV (reference sequence). The CDR3 consists of 14 residues. Trimming removed 6 bases at V and 6 bases at J, with 17 bases between. Whereas donors were nominally healthy upon sampling, unrecorded immune exposures were probable. The PCR had 60 Vbeta and 13 Jbeta primers. Repertoires were generated with immunoSEQ multiplex PCR, while TCRdb's copy carries only in-frame clones and drops some. The data hold about 120,000 clones, with 67% observed a single time. Comments on this clone: The antigen is unknown.

This receptor was identified in a man aged 18 to 29 in good health and CMV-seropositive. This chain joins TRBV27 and TRBJ1-1; D may be TRBD1 (5 bases). The source material was PBMCs. DNA for the CDR3: TGTGCCAGCAGGACGGAGGGGCGGCGGGCTGAAGCTTTCTTT. This encodes CASRTEGRRAEAFF.